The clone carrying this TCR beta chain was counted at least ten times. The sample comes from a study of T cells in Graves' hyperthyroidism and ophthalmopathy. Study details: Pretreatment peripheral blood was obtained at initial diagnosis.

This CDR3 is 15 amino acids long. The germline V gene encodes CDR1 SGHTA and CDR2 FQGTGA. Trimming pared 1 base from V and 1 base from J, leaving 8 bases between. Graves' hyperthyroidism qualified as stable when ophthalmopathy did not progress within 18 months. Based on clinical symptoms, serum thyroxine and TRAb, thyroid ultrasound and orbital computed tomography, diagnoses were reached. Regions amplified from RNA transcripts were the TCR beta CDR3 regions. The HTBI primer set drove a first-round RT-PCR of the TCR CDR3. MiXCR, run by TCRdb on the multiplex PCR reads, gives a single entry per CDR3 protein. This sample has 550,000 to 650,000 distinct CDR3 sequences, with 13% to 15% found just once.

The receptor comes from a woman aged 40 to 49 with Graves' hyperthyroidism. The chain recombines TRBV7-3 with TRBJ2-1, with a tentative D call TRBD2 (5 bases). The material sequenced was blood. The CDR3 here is CASSLIGNSYNEQFF. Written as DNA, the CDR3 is TGTGCCAGCAGCTTAATCGGGAATTCCTACAATGAGCAGTTCTTC. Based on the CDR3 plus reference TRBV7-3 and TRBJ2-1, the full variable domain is GAGVSQTPSNKVTEKGKYVELRCDPISGHTALYWYRQSLGQGPEFLIYFQGTGAADDSGLPNDRFFAVRPEGSVSTLKIQRTERGDSAVYLCASSLIGNSYNEQFFGPGTRLTVL.